This T cell receptor beta chain came from a study of blood T cell repertoires in COVID-19 (dated by TCRdb to about 2020). Study-level background: Collaborator samples came from the United States, Italy and Spain and covered acute and convalescent phases of COVID-19. The material from the prospective study consisted of cDNA or gDNA derived from T cells, B-cell-depleted T cells, or PBMCs. Subjects who had been exposed to COVID-19, were actively infected with it, or had recovered from it provided the deeply sampled blood TCRbeta repertoires that made up the dataset. The repertoires were released in a freely available public database meant as a resource for research on the immune response to SARS-CoV-2. Samples were obtained from the ongoing ImmuneRACE study (first 160 participants) and from 950 to 1,500 subjects provided by 6 global collaborators. The sample metadata nearly always contained a de-identified subject ID, COVID-19 status, age in years and sex. HLA class I and class II types, where available, came from metadata supplied by the sample provider rather than from assay-based typing. Overall study results and their limits: The quantity of clinical and demographic metadata differed by source and by participant and was supplied without curation.

Each collaborating institution followed its own protocols to collect whole blood in K2EDTA tubes. For TCRbeta analysis, collaborators shipped samples in one of three forms: frozen whole blood, isolated PBMCs, or DNA extracted from either of those sample types. In this sample, this clone turned up once. Its specific antigen is unknown. Base-call qualities are not available, and no considerably larger clone is one nucleotide away. TCRbeta CDR3 regions were amplified from genomic DNA by means of the immunoSEQ Assay, a bias-controlled multiplex PCR. For the original study's pipeline: The number of nucleated cells in each sample was estimated by amplification of reference gene primers within the assay. Sequence reads were collapsed and filtered to measure the absolute abundance of every unique TCRbeta CDR3 rearrangement. For each sample, productive Simpson clonality was calculated as the square root of Simpson's diversity index over productive rearrangements. TCRdb's version of the immuneACCESS table is confined to in-frame rearrangements and falls short of the full clone set. An unresolved V gene accounts for under half of the shortfall where checked; the remainder is of unknown origin. The V and J calls and clone size come from that table; D and trimming were worked out from the DNA. The sample profile shows approximately 210,000 clones; 70% to 90% of them were found once. 1.5% of the sample rests with the top ten.

The germline V gene gives CDR1 as KGHSH and CDR2 as LQKENI. There are 13 amino acids in the CDR3, from cysteine to phenylalanine inclusive. Only the CDR3 portion is preserved as DNA: 39 bases, with reading frame beginning at the first base. V and J lose 6 bases and 4 bases, and a span of 12 bases separates them. The material sequenced was peripheral blood. Recombination connected TRBV18 to TRBJ1-2, with the D segment identity uncertain. The clonotype originates from a young man with active or convalescent COVID-19. The CDR3 amino acid sequence is: CASSPEEAYGYTF. The sequenced DNA: TGTGCCAGCTCCCCAGAAGAGGCCTATGGCTACACCTTC.